The 14 T cell receptor beta chains below all came from one sample that was sequenced in a study of CD8 T cells in ankylosing spondylitis. TCRdb fed the 5' RACE reads into MiXCR, producing one record per CDR3 protein. The sample gives fewer than 150,000 distinct CDR3 sequences, about 7.3% of which show up once; roughly an eighth is in the top ten. Sequenced sample: blood, either unsorted or a sorted T cell fraction (not recorded which). The source of these receptors is a female donor with ankylosing spondylitis or in good health (not recorded which).

This clonotype was recorded many times. The chain is built from TRBV2 and TRBJ2-1; possibly TRBD2 for D (5 bases). The CDR3 has 12 amino acids. Trimming stripped 6 bases from V and 6 bases from J, with 9 bases between. The germline V gene encodes CDR1 SNHLY and CDR2 FYNNEI. CDR3 amino acids: CASSRTANEQFF. In DNA form, the CDR3 reads TGTGCCAGCAGCCGGACTGCCAATGAGCAGTTCTTC.

Many counts were recorded for this clonotype. The chain links TRBV28 to TRBJ2-2, with D uncertain. The germline V gene has CDR1 MDHEN and CDR2 SYDVKM. V was trimmed by 1 base and J by 5 bases, leaving 5 bases between them. The CDR3 extends over 13 amino acids. DNA for the CDR3: TGTGCCAGCAGTTTATTTGGGACCGGGGAGCTGTTTTTT. Translating gives CASSLFGTGELFF.

Many counts were recorded for this clonotype. The CDR3, as DNA: TGCGCCAGCAGCCGGACAGGGTCCCTAAGCTCCTACAATGAGCAGTTCTTC. Its translation is CASSRTGSLSSYNEQFF. V is TRBV4-1 and J is TRBJ2-1; 8 nucleotides agree with TRBD1. Germline V lookup: CDR1 MGHRA, CDR2 YSYEKL. V lost 4 bases to trimming and J lost 0 bases; unmatched junction nucleotides: 8. The CDR3 has 17 amino acids.

This clonotype was detected a few times. At one of its ends the junction is not consistent with the germline gene, which may arise from a read error. CDR3 in DNA: TGCTGTGCTAGAGAACCCTTTTCAGGGACCCACCGCCCGCCTACTTTCTTT. This sequence encodes CCAREPFSGTHRPPTFF. The chain couples TRBV20-1 to TRBJ1-1; perhaps TRBD1 as D (5 bases). From germline, CDR1 is DFQATT and CDR2 SNEGSKA (reference sequence). This CDR3 spans 17 amino acids.

The chain links TRBV7-2 to TRBJ2-6, with 8 bases identical to TRBD1. There are 17 residues in the CDR3. V was clipped by 1 base and J by 2 bases; unmatched bases: 4. From germline, CDR1 is SGHTA and CDR2 FQGNSA. The CDR3 reads CASSLGPGGTGANVLTF. The CDR3 nucleotides are TGTGCCAGCAGCTTAGGTCCAGGGGGCACTGGGGCCAACGTCCTGACTTTC.

This clonotype has ten or more counts. The CDR3 DNA reads TGCGCCAGCAGCTTGGCGTGGGGCGAGCAGTTCTTC. This translates into CASSLAWGEQFF. The V call is TRBV5-1, the J call TRBJ2-1; tentative D call: TRBD1 (5 bases). Germline V gene sequence: CDR1 SGHRS, CDR2 YFSETQ. Deletions cut 0 bases from V and 10 bases from J, with 8 bases between. The CDR3 loop spans 12 amino acids.

This clonotype appeared many times. V gene TRBV5-1 combines with J gene TRBJ2-7; tentative D call: TRBD1 (6 bases). V was cut by 0 bases and J by 1 base, with 17 bases left in between. The CDR3 runs 17 residues. Germline lookup yields CDR1 SGHRS and CDR2 YFSETQ. The CDR3 DNA reads as TGCGCCAGCAGCTTGGGGTCCCACAGGGCCTCTTCCTACGAGCAGTACTTC. Protein: CASSLGSHRASSYEQYF.

This clonotype was recorded at least ten times. The chain is built from TRBV7-2 and TRBJ1-4; D perhaps matches TRBD1 (6 bases). Trimming pared 5 bases from V and 8 bases from J, leaving 21 bases between. CDR3 length equals 16 residues. Germline V gene data show CDR1 as SGHTA and CDR2 as FQGNSA. The CDR3 protein is CASSPRATGKGEKLFF. The CDR3 DNA follows: TGTGCCAGCAGCCCTCGGGCGACAGGAAAAGGGGAAAAACTGTTTTTT.

In this sample, this clonotype turned up many times. The chain couples TRBV7-2 to TRBJ2-6; tentative D call: TRBD1 (5 bases). This CDR3 region has 13 residues. Germline assignment: CDR1 SGHTA and CDR2 FQGNSA. V was clipped by 5 bases and J by 12 bases, with 14 bases between them. CDR3 nucleotide sequence: TGTGCCAGCAGCGAGGACACCTTAGCCGTCCTGACTTTC. This gives the protein CASSEDTLAVLTF.

The table lists this clonotype with many counts. V gene TRBV7-2 combines with J gene TRBJ2-3, with 11 bases lining up with TRBD2. This CDR3 has 16 amino acids. V shed 2 bases, J shed 4 bases, and the junction held 5 bases outside the gene matches. Per the germline V gene, CDR1 is SGHTA and CDR2 is FQGNSA. CDR3 bases: TGTGCCAGCAGCTTAAGGCTAGCGGGGGGCCCAGATACGCAGTATTTT. This translates into CASSLRLAGGPDTQYF.

The chain joins TRBV9 to TRBJ1-2, with TRBD1 identical over 7 bases. In germline, CDR1 is SGDLS, CDR2 YYNGEE. J gave up 7 bases and V 0 bases, and 9 bases lay outside the gene matches. CDR3 size: 15 residues. CDR3: CASSVVETGTRGYTF. As DNA, the CDR3 is TGTGCCAGCAGCGTAGTTGAGACAGGGACCCGTGGCTACACCTTC.

This clonotype was seen at least ten times. The V gene is TRBV19, the J gene TRBJ2-5; D might be TRBD1 (5 bases). The CDR3 consists of 16 residues. Trimming removed 3 bases from V and 5 bases from J, with 19 bases in between. Germline V lookup: CDR1 LNHDA, CDR2 SQIVND (reference sequence). The CDR3 region is CASSIQGSMRSETQYF. As DNA, the CDR3 is TGTGCCAGTAGTATTCAGGGTAGTATGCGGTCGGAGACCCAGTACTTC.

This clonotype turned up a few times. V gene TRBV7-6 combines with J gene TRBJ2-3; 9 bases align to TRBD1. Per the germline V gene, CDR1 is SGHVS and CDR2 is FNYEAQ. The CDR3 is 16 residues long. Germline trimming cut 5 bases from V and 6 bases from J; bases unmatched to any gene: 12. The CDR3 sequence is CASSRTGTGLTDTQYF. As DNA, the CDR3 is TGTGCCAGCAGCAGAACCGGGACAGGGTTGACGGATACGCAGTATTTT.

This clonotype appeared many times. The genes are TRBV5-1 and TRBJ2-3; 9 bases are a match to TRBD1. The CDR3 totals 15 residues. Germline V lookup: CDR1 SGHRS, CDR2 YFSETQ. V was pared by 4 bases and J by 2 bases, with 5 bases of the junction left unmatched. DNA for the CDR3: TGCGCCAGCAGCCGAGGACAGGGGATCACAGATACGCAGTATTTT. Amino acids: CASSRGQGITDTQYF.